Shown below are 25 T cell receptor beta chains from a single sample sequenced in a study of tumor-infiltrating T cells and Merkel cell polyomavirus. Study at large: The T cells studied were CD8+ and recognized the Merkel cell polyomavirus KLL epitope.

Only in-frame clones appear in the TCRdb table, and some are missing; sequencing was by immunoSEQ multiplex PCR. The sample has about 25,000 clones, roughly nine tenths seen once; the top ten hold around 2.8%. Every patient's tumor was robustly positive for Merkel cell polyomavirus Large T antigen on immunohistochemistry. Sequenced sample: lymph node tissue. The receptor set was obtained from a man in his fifties or sixties with Merkel cell carcinoma.

CDR3 protein: CASRRLAVAKNIQYF. The CDR3 DNA sequence: TGTGCCAGCAGGCGACTAGCTGTAGCCAAAAACATTCAGTACTTC. The J gene is TRBJ2-4, the V gene TRBV7-3, with 7 bases fitting TRBD2. The J segment lost 0 bases and the V segment lost 6 bases, leaving 5 bases of the junction unmatched. Germline CDR1 is SGHTA and CDR2 is FQGTGA. CDR3 length equals 15 residues. The variable domain in full, with the rest retrieved from reference TRBV7-3 and TRBJ2-4, is GAGVSQTPSNKVTEKGKYVELRCDPISGHTALYWYRQSLGQGPEFLIYFQGTGAADDSGLPNDRFFAVRPEGSVSTLKIQRTERGDSAVYLCASRRLAVAKNIQYFGAGTRLSVL.

The chain couples TRBV7-8 to TRBJ2-1, with D perhaps matching TRBD2 (5 bases). Trimming removed 1 base at V and 8 bases at J, with 15 bases between. Looked up from germline, CDR1 is SGHVS and CDR2 is FQNEAQ. The CDR3 is made up of 15 amino acids. CDR3 loop: CASSLGYPEDDEQFF. The CDR3 region has the DNA TGTGCCAGCAGCTTAGGGTACCCGGAGGACGATGAGCAGTTCTTC.

The rearrangement uses TRBV28 and TRBJ2-5, with D possibly matching TRBD2 (5 bases). This CDR3 has 13 amino acids. Germline assignment: CDR1 MDHEN and CDR2 SYDVKM. Trimming removed 3 bases at V and 5 bases at J, with 10 bases between. This chain's CDR3 is CASSFIGVETQYF. CDR3 nucleotides: TGTGCCAGCAGTTTTATCGGGGTGGAGACCCAGTACTTC.

The chain uses TRBV15 and TRBJ2-7; TRBD1 aligns across 7 bases. There are 13 residues in the CDR3. Germline V gives CDR1 LNHNV, CDR2 YYDKDF (reference sequence). The trim removed 2 bases at V and 3 bases at J, leaving 1 base unmatched. Written as DNA, the CDR3 is TGTGCCACCAGCAGAAACAGGGGCTACGAGCAGTACTTC. It specifies CATSRNRGYEQYF.

V gene TRBV4-1 combines with J gene TRBJ2-1; tentatively, D is TRBD1 (5 bases). This CDR3 has 20 residues. Germline CDR1 is MGHRA and CDR2 is YSYEKL. V shed 1 base and J shed 0 bases, with 22 bases lying between them. Written as DNA, the CDR3 is TGCGCCAGCAGCCAAGTTATGGCAGGGCTCTCCCTGAGCTCCTACAATGAGCAGTTCTTC. Protein sequence: CASSQVMAGLSLSSYNEQFF.

The chain carries TRBV6-6 and TRBJ1-2; D not certain. The CDR3 is 12 amino acids. Per the germline V gene, CDR1 is MNHNY and CDR2 is SVGAGI (reference sequence). V gave up 2 bases and J gave up 2 bases, with 3 bases separating them. CDR3 amino acids: CASSYENYGYTF. CDR3 sequence (DNA): TGTGCCAGCAGTTACGAGAACTATGGCTACACCTTC.

The V call is TRBV5-1, the J call TRBJ2-1; D might be TRBD2 (5 bases). With 1 base removed from V and 2 bases from J, the gap between germline ends came to 10 bases. This CDR3 is built from 15 residues. Germline V gene lookup returns CDR1 SGHRS and CDR2 YFSETQ. CDR3 protein: CASSLRLAAYNEQFF. CDR3 nucleotide sequence: TGCGCCAGCAGCTTGAGGCTAGCCGCCTACAATGAGCAGTTCTTC.

This clone was seen just once. J is TRBJ2-7 and V is TRBV7-9; maybe TRBD1 (5 bases). V was trimmed by 4 bases and J by 2 bases, leaving 12 bases between them. Germline CDR1 SEHNR, CDR2 FQNEAQ (reference sequence). CDR3 size: 14 residues. This CDR3 reads CASSYDRFPYEQYF. As DNA, the CDR3 is TGTGCCAGCAGCTATGACAGATTTCCCTACGAGCAGTACTTC. Based on the CDR3 plus reference TRBV7-9 and TRBJ2-7, the full variable domain is DTGVSQNPRHKITKRGQNVTFRCDPISEHNRLYWYRQTLGQGPEFLTYFQNEAQLEKSRLLSDRFSAERPKGSFSTLEIQRTEQGDSAMYLCASSYDRFPYEQYFGPGTRLTVT.

The rearrangement links TRBV7-6 to TRBJ1-4; TRBD1 matches 7 bases. Germline V gives CDR1 SGHVS, CDR2 FNYEAQ. The CDR3 runs 14 residues. V trimming: 0 bases; J trimming: 8 bases; junction bases outside the gene matches: 3. The CDR3 reads CASSLAQGREKLFF. The DNA of the CDR3 is TGTGCCAGCAGCTTAGCACAGGGGAGGGAAAAACTGTTTTTT.

The chain carries TRBV5-1 and TRBJ2-5; 11 bases are a match to TRBD1. This CDR3 is 15 amino acids long. Germline V gene data show CDR1 as SGHRS and CDR2 as YFSETQ. V trimming: 3 bases; J trimming: 5 bases; junction bases outside the gene matches: 6. CDR3 DNA sequence: TGCGCCAGCAGCTCGGGACAGGGGGGTCTGGAGACCCAGTACTTC. Translation gives CASSSGQGGLETQYF.

This chain links TRBV5-6 with TRBJ2-5; 8 positions agree with TRBD1. This CDR3 has 14 amino acids. The J segment lost 1 base and the V segment lost 5 bases, leaving 4 bases of the junction unmatched. CDR1 and CDR2 from the germline V gene are SGHDT and YYEEEE. Here the CDR3 reads CASRIQGVQETQYF. CDR3 nucleotides: TGTGCCAGCAGAATACAGGGGGTCCAAGAGACCCAGTACTTC. The full variable domain, completed using reference TRBV5-6 and TRBJ2-5, is DAGVTQSPTHLIKTRGQQVTLRCSPKSGHDTVSWYQQALGQGPQFIFQYYEEEERQRGNFPDRFSGHQFPNYSSELNVNALLLGDSALYLCASRIQGVQETQYFGPGTRLLVL.

J is TRBJ1-1 and V is TRBV11-2; TRBD1 matches at 7 bases. After removal of 6 bases from V and 1 base from J, the junction contained 8 bases not matched to a gene. The CDR3 is made up of 15 amino acids. CDR1 is SGHAT, CDR2 FQNNGV, per germline. The CDR3 coding sequence is TGTGCCAGCAGTGATTCTCGACAGGGGAACACTGAAGCTTTCTTT. Encoded protein: CASSDSRQGNTEAFF.

V is TRBV27 and J is TRBJ2-7; 7 bases align to TRBD1. CDR1 and CDR2 (germline): MNHEY, SMNVEV (reference sequence). After removal of 7 bases from V and 2 bases from J, the junction contained 5 bases not matched to a gene. The CDR3 has 13 amino acids. The CDR3 nucleotides are TGTGCCAGCAAGGGGGCTGATCCCTACGAGCAGTACTTC. It codes for CASKGADPYEQYF.

This clone appeared once. V usage is TRBV5-4 and J usage is TRBJ2-2; the match to TRBD1 covers 7 bases. CDR1 is SGHNT, CDR2 YYREEE, per germline (reference sequence). V shed 4 bases, J shed 4 bases, and the junction held 10 bases outside the gene matches. This CDR3 region has 16 residues. DNA for the CDR3: TGTGCCAGCAGCGCCCCGACAGGGAGTCTCACCGGGGAGCTGTTTTTT. Its protein product is CASSAPTGSLTGELFF. Combining the CDR3 with reference TRBV5-4 and TRBJ2-2 gives the whole variable domain ETGVTQSPTHLIKTRGQQVTLRCSSQSGHNTVSWYQQALGQGPQFIFQYYREEENGRGNFPPRFSGLQFPNYSSELNVNALELDDSALYLCASSAPTGSLTGELFFGEGSRLTVL.

This clone was counted only a few times. The V call is TRBV29-1, the J call TRBJ1-1; a weak D match, TRBD1 (6 bases). Germline assignment: CDR1 SQVTM and CDR2 ANQGSEA. With 7 bases removed from V and 1 base from J, the gap between germline ends came to 13 bases. This CDR3 contains 13 residues. CDR3 sequence reads: CSAEGHSNTEAFF. The CDR3 coding sequence is TGCAGCGCCGAGGGACACTCGAACACTGAAGCTTTCTTT.

This clone was counted only a few times. The chain uses TRBV27 and TRBJ2-3; 12 bases agree with TRBD2. The germline CDR1 and CDR2 sequences are MNHEY and SMNVEV (reference sequence). The CDR3 spans 14 residues. V lost 5 bases to trimming and J lost 6 bases; unmatched junction nucleotides: 3. CDR3 protein: CASSPGTSGDTQYF. The CDR3 DNA follows: TGTGCCAGCAGTCCCGGGACTAGCGGGGATACGCAGTATTTT.

CDR3 region: CASGAPPARIVYQPQHF. DNA of the CDR3: TGTGCCAGCGGGGCCCCCCCGGCCAGGATCGTTTATCAGCCCCAGCATTTT. The rearrangement links TRBV28 to TRBJ1-5; possible D gene TRBD1, 5 bases. Between the trimmed V and J ends, which lost 8 bases and 5 bases, there was a span of 25 bases. CDR3 size: 17 residues. Germline V gene sequence: CDR1 MDHEN, CDR2 SYDVKM.

The chain carries TRBV5-4 and TRBJ1-1; 9 nucleotides agree with TRBD1. Trimming removed 4 bases from V and 5 bases from J; junction bases left unmatched: 6. Germline CDR1 and CDR2: SGHNT and YYREEE (reference sequence). The CDR3 consists of 14 residues. The CDR3 nucleotides are TGTGCCAGCAGCAGGAACAGGGGGCAAACTGAAGCTTTCTTT. Translating it yields CASSRNRGQTEAFF.

The J gene is TRBJ2-1, the V gene TRBV7-3; a possible D gene is TRBD2 (5 bases). The ends were cut back, 1 base at V and 1 base at J, with 14 bases in the middle. This CDR3 comprises 17 residues. CDR1 is SGHTA, CDR2 FQGTGA, per germline. The CDR3 sequence is CASSLNRVGSSYNEQFF. The CDR3 region has the DNA TGTGCCAGCAGCTTAAATCGAGTGGGGAGTTCCTACAATGAGCAGTTCTTC. Filled out from reference TRBV7-3 and TRBJ2-1, the complete variable domain reads GAGVSQTPSNKVTEKGKYVELRCDPISGHTALYWYRQSLGQGPEFLIYFQGTGAADDSGLPNDRFFAVRPEGSVSTLKIQRTERGDSAVYLCASSLNRVGSSYNEQFFGPGTRLTVL.

The count of this clone is one. V gene TRBV19 combines with J gene TRBJ2-1, with 8 bases matching TRBD1. The CDR3 spans 17 residues. The germline CDR1 and CDR2 sequences are LNHDA and SQIVND (reference sequence). V lost 5 bases to trimming and J lost 5 bases; unmatched junction nucleotides: 14. The CDR3 DNA reads as TGTGCCAGTAGTTACCGGACAGGGCGTAACCTAAACAATGAGCAGTTCTTC. Translating gives CASSYRTGRNLNNEQFF.

V usage is TRBV7-3 and J usage is TRBJ1-2; 9 bases agree with TRBD1. CDR1 SGHTA and CDR2 FQGTGA come from the germline V gene. CDR3 length equals 15 residues. The V and J ends lost 5 bases and 0 bases, in that order; junction bases with no gene match: 4. The CDR3 protein is CASSPGTGTNYGYTF. DNA of the CDR3: TGTGCCAGCAGCCCGGGGACAGGGACTAACTATGGCTACACCTTC.

V is TRBV19 and J is TRBJ1-2; TRBD1 aligns across 9 bases. Per the germline V gene, CDR1 is LNHDA and CDR2 is SQIVND (reference sequence). CDR3 length equals 15 residues. Losses at the gene ends were 5 bases for V and 8 bases for J; bases not matched to a gene: 12. The CDR3 is CASSRIERTGDGYTF. The CDR3 DNA is TGTGCCAGTAGTCGAATAGAAAGGACAGGGGACGGCTACACCTTC.

The CDR3: CASSQIHITASTDTQYF. In DNA, the CDR3 is TGCGCCAGCAGCCAGATCCACATAACCGCTAGCACAGATACGCAGTATTTT. The rearrangement uses TRBV4-3 and TRBJ2-3; unclear D gene. The CDR3 contains 17 residues. V shed 3 bases and J shed 0 bases, with 16 bases lying between them. Germline V CDR1 and CDR2: LGHNA, YSLEER.

This chain connects TRBV7-9 to TRBJ1-1, with no clear D. V was clipped by 1 base and J by 4 bases, with 13 bases between them. Germline V gives CDR1 SEHNR, CDR2 FQNEAQ (reference sequence). CDR3 length: 15 amino acids. CDR3 loop: CASSLGNRDFTEAFF. CDR3 DNA sequence: TGTGCCAGCAGCTTAGGGAACCGGGATTTCACTGAAGCTTTCTTT.

This chain links TRBV29-1 with TRBJ2-7; no reliable D call. CDR1 SQVTM and CDR2 ANQGSEA come from the germline V gene. The germline V and J ends were trimmed by 6 bases and 0 bases, with 15 bases remaining between them. CDR3 length: 14 residues. This chain's CDR3 is CSVADRVSSYEQYF. CDR3 bases: TGCAGCGTGGCTGACCGGGTGAGCTCCTACGAGCAGTACTTC.